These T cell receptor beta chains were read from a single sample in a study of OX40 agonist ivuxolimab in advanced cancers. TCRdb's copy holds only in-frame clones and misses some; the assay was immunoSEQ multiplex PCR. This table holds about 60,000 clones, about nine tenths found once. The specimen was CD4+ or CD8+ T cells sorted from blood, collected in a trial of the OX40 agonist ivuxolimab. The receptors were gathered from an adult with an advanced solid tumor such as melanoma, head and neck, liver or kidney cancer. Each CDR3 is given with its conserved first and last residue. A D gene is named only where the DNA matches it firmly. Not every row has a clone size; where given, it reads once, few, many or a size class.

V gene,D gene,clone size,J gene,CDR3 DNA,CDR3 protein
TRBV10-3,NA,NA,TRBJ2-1,TGTGCCATCAGTGAGTCGAGCACACTCTCCTACAATGAGCAGTTCTTC,CAISESSTLSYNEQFF
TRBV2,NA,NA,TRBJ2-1,TGTGCCAGCAGTGAAATCGGGGAAGAGCAGTTCTTC,CASSEIGEEQFF
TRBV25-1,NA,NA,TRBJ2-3,TGTGCCAGCGGAAGAGCGGAGTCCAGCACAGATACGCAGTATTTT,CASGRAESSTDTQYF
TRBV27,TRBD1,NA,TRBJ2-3,TGTGCCAGCAGCCCGACAGGGGCCGCGACGCAGTATTTT,CASSPTGAATQYF
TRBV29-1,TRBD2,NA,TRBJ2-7,TGCAGCGTTGTAGTCACTAGCGGAGGCTACGAGCAGTACTTC,CSVVVTSGGYEQYF
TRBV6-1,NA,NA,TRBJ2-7,TGTGCCAGCAGCGAGATGGGGGTCTCCTACGAGCAGTACTTC,CASSEMGVSYEQYF
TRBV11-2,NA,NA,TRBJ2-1,TGTGCCAGCAGCTTATCGAGTAGCGGAACCAGGAGCTCCTACAATGAGCAGTTCTTC,CASSLSSSGTRSSYNEQFF
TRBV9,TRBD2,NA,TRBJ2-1,TGTGCCAGCAGCGCGGATCCTAGCGGGTGGTACAATGAGCAGTTCTTC,CASSADPSGWYNEQFF
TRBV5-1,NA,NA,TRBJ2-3,TGCGCCAGCAGCTTGGTTCCGGGGCCAAGCACAGATACGCAGTATTTT,CASSLVPGPSTDTQYF
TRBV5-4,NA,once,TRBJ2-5,TGTGCCAGCAGCCCCATGACAGGTGGTCAAGAGACCCAGTACTTC,CASSPMTGGQETQYF
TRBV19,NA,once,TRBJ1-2,TGTGCCAGTAGTATCTTCGGAGCTAACTATGGCTACACCTTC,CASSIFGANYGYTF
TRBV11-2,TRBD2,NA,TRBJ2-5,TGTGCCAGCAGCTTAGGGACTAGAGAAGAGACCCAGTACTTC,CASSLGTREETQYF
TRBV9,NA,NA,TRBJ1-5,TGTGCCAGCAGCCCGTCAGGGGATCCCCAGCCCCAGCATTTT,CASSPSGDPQPQHF
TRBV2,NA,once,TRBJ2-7,TGTGCCAGCAGCCCGAGTTCCTACGAGCAGTACTTC,CASSPSSYEQYF
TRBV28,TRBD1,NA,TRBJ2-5,TGTGCCAGCAGCCTACAGGGGTTCGTACAAGAGACCCAGTACTTC,CASSLQGFVQETQYF
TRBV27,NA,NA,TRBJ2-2,TGTGCCAGCAGTTTAACAACCACCGGGGAGCTGCTTTTT,CASSLTTTGELLF